This T cell receptor (beta chain) was identified during a study of control samples from healthy donors and cancer patients. This clone was recorded only once. V shed 7 bases and J shed 6 bases, with 16 bases lying between them. Germline CDR1 and CDR2: MNHEY and SVGAGI. CDR3 length: 15 residues. Generated by immunoSEQ multiplex PCR, the TCRdb table keeps only in-frame clones and is missing some. The sample records approximately 170,000 clones, 92% being singletons. The rearrangement uses TRBV6-5 and TRBJ1-6; maybe TRBD1 (6 bases). The sequenced sample consisted of blood. This TCR derives from a woman between 25 and 40 years old in good health. The CDR3, as DNA: TGTGCCAGCAAGGTCCCGGACAGAACTAATTCACCCCTCCACTTT. This sequence encodes CASKVPDRTNSPLHF.